This TCR beta chain was obtained from a study of PD-1 blockade in classical Hodgkin lymphoma. Regarding the study as a whole: Patients with a complete response exhibited baseline diversity comparable to newly diagnosed patients. Nivolumab initiated under 1 year post-ASCT led to patient exclusion. The CD4+ diversity rise by C4D1 was clearest in complete responders. Healthy donors were reported to have higher baseline TCR diversity than newly diagnosed patients.

CDR1 and CDR2 (germline): SGHAT, FQNNGV. This CDR3 region has 14 residues. V was trimmed by 5 bases and J by 0 bases, leaving 11 bases between them. Profiling relied on immunoSEQ multiplex PCR, and the TCRdb table lists in-frame clones only, not all of them. The data hold 95,000 to 100,000 clones, with 85% to 90% observed a single time. Worth noting for this clone: Its antigen is unidentified.

Autologous stem cell transplantation was followed by relapse in every patient, and brentuximab vedotin exposure varied. Sequencing was performed on peripheral blood mononuclear cells (PBMCs), taken before the second cycle of nivolumab. The TCR sequence derives from a human donor with classical Hodgkin lymphoma. The chain recombines TRBV11-2 with TRBJ2-7, with a possible D match to TRBD1 (5 bases). The CDR3 here is CASSPTGYSYEQYF. The CDR3 region has the DNA TGTGCCAGCAGCCCCACAGGCTACTCCTACGAGCAGTACTTC. The full variable domain, rest sourced from reference TRBV11-2 and TRBJ2-7, is EAGVAQSPRYKIIEKRQSVAFWCNPISGHATLYWYQQILGQGPKLLIQFQNNGVVDDSQLPKDRFSAERLKGVDSTLKIQPAKLEDSAVYLCASSPTGYSYEQYFGPGTRLTVT.